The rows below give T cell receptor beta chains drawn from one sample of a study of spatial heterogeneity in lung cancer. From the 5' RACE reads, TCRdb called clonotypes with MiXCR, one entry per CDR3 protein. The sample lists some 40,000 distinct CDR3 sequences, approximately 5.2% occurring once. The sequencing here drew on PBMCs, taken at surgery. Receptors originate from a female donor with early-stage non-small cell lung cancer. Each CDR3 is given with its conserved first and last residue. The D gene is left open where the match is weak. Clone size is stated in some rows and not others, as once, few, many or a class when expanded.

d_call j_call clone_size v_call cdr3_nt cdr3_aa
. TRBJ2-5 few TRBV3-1 TGTGCCAGCAGCCAAGAGGAAGAGACCCAGTACTTC CASSQEEETQYF
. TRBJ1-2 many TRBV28 TGTGCCAGCAACCCAGGAGCCTCCTATGGCTACACCTTC CASNPGASYGYTF
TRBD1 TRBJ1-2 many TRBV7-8 TGTGCCAGCAGCTTAGGCAGGGGGTTTGGCTACACCTTC CASSLGRGFGYTF
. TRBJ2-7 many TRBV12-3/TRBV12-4 TGTGCCACCTCCCGGAACAGGGACTCCTACGAGCAGTACTTC CATSRNRDSYEQYF
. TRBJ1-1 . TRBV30 TGTGCCTGGTCAGGGGCTTTCTTT CAWSGAFF
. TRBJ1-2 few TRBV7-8 TGTGCCAGCAGCCGGCCGGGGACCTTTGACTACACCTTC CASSRPGTFDYTF
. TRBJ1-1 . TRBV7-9 TGTGCCAGCAGCCCCTCAGGGCGGATCACTGAAGCTTTCTTT CASSPSGRITEAFF
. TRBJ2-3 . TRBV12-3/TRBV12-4 TGTGCCAGCAGTTTAACCCGGTCCACAGATACGCAGTATTTT CASSLTRSTDTQYF
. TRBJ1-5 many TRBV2 TGTGCCAGCAGGAGGGAACTTGGCGGCAATCAGCCCCAGCATTTT CASRRELGGNQPQHF
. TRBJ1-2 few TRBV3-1 TGTGCCAGCAGCCAAGCCTCAGCAGGGCCCCACTATGGCTACACCTTC CASSQASAGPHYGYTF
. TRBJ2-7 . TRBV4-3 TGCGCCAGCAGCCAAGTGTCCGGAGAGCAGTACTTC CASSQVSGEQYF
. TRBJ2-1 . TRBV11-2 TGTGCCAGCAGCCCGTGGGAACAGAGCTCCTACAATGAGCAGTTCTTC CASSPWEQSSYNEQFF
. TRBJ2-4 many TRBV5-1 TGCGCCAGCAGCTTGTCGATGGTTGGCATTCAGTACTTC CASSLSMVGIQYF
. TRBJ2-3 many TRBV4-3 TGCGCCAGCAGCCAAGCGGGGGTTGCCACAGATACGCAGTATTTT CASSQAGVATDTQYF
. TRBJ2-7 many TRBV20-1 TGCAGTGCTAGAGAGCGGGCGAGCTACGAGCAGTACTTC CSARERASYEQYF
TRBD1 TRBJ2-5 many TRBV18 TGTGCCAGCTCACCACGGGACAGGCCGGTTGGGGAGACCCAGTACTTC CASSPRDRPVGETQYF
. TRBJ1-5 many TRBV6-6 TGTGCCAGCAGTTACTCGACACAGCCGAATCAGCCCCAGCATTTT CASSYSTQPNQPQHF